The clone carrying this T cell receptor beta chain was detected only a few times. Its matching antigen is unknown. This entry belongs to a study of identical twins. Findings of the study overall: Abundant beta clonotypes from cord blood had fewer insertions, unlike memory repertoires, which showed none. Within beta out-of-frame sequences, the excess sharing observed between twins was weaker.

Per the germline V gene, CDR1 is DFQATT and CDR2 is SNEGSKA (reference sequence). This CDR3 contains 16 residues. Trimming cost V 7 bases and J 0 bases; bases outside gene matches: 10. From the 5' RACE reads, TCRdb called clonotypes with MiXCR, one entry per CDR3 protein. Among 1,800,000 or so distinct CDR3 sequences listed, around a third were seen once. The V and J genes are TRBV20-1 and TRBJ2-1; TRBD2 agrees at 9 bases. The specimen was cord blood. The sequence was collected from a newborn girl in good health. The CDR3 DNA reads as TGCAGTGTGGGACTAGCCACTACCGGCTCCTACAATGAGCAGTTCTTC. This sequence encodes CSVGLATTGSYNEQFF.